What follows describes a single TCR beta chain. The data stem from a study of blood T cell repertoires in COVID-19. About the study: The samples span acute and convalescent COVID-19 from the United States, Italy and Spain. The analysed material was cDNA or gDNA that came from T cells, B-cell-depleted T cells, or PBMCs.

Per the original data handling: Reference gene primer amplification gave nucleated cell count estimates. The table came from immunoSEQ multiplex PCR; TCRdb's copy has only in-frame clones and leaves some out. V and J calls and clone size come straight from that table; D and trimming were deduced from the DNA. The data contain tens of thousands of clones, 78% of them singletons. The sample comprised peripheral blood. The sequence was obtained from a human donor in a cohort sampled during active COVID-19.

CDR3 amino acids: CASSPSTGSYEQYF. The CDR3 region has the DNA TGCGCCAGCAGCCCATCCACGGGTTCCTACGAGCAGTACTTC. The chain uses TRBV5-1 and TRBJ2-7; D is uncertain. Trimming left V 4 bases short and J 1 base short, with 12 bases between. Germline V gives CDR1 SGHRS, CDR2 YFSETQ. CDR3 length equals 14 residues.